The rows below give T cell receptor beta chains drawn from one sample of a study of blood T cell repertoires in COVID-19. Only in-frame clones appear in the TCRdb table, and some are missing; sequencing was by immunoSEQ multiplex PCR. The sample consists of about 54,000 clones, around nine tenths of them appearing once. Input material: peripheral blood. The receptor set was obtained from a man over 45 with active COVID-19. Both conserved end residues are part of each CDR3. D genes are given only for firm matches. Not every row has a clone size; where given, it reads once, few, many or a size class.

J gene	V gene	D gene	clone size	CDR3 protein	CDR3 DNA
TRBJ2-2	TRBV5-1	-	-	CASSVQNTGELFF	TGCGCCAGCAGCGTCCAGAACACCGGGGAGCTGTTTTTT
TRBJ2-7	TRBV30	-	-	CACLGGQRYEQYF	TGTGCCTGCCTAGGGGGACAAAGGTACGAGCAGTACTTC
TRBJ1-1	TRBV12-3/TRBV12-4	TRBD1	-	CATQTGGGTEAFF	TGTGCCACCCAGACAGGGGGCGGGACTGAAGCTTTCTTT
TRBJ1-5	TRBV7-2	TRBD1	few	CASSWTGGNNQPQHF	TGTGCCAGCAGCTGGACAGGGGGGAACAATCAGCCCCAGCATTTT
TRBJ1-2	TRBV5-1	-	once	CASSPEKGGENGYTF	TGCGCCAGCAGCCCCGAAAAAGGGGGGGAGAATGGCTACACCTTC
TRBJ1-1	TRBV6-5	-	once	CASSYSGRDTEAFF	TGTGCCAGCAGTTACTCGGGCAGGGACACTGAAGCTTTCTTT
TRBJ2-3	TRBV6-2/TRBV6-3	TRBD2	few	CASSTGTSGRNTDTQYF	TGTGCCAGCAGTACCGGGACTAGCGGGAGGAACACAGATACGCAGTATTTT
TRBJ1-4	TRBV6-5	-	-	CASRTDTEKLFF	TGTGCCAGCAGGACCGACACGGAAAAACTGTTTTTT
TRBJ2-2	TRBV2	TRBD1	few	CASSGHRTGTGELFF	TGTGCCAGCAGTGGCCATCGGACAGGCACCGGGGAGCTGTTTTTT
TRBJ1-4	TRBV27	TRBD1	-	CASSNRGYSEKLFF	TGTGCCAGCAGTAACAGGGGTTATTCGGAAAAACTGTTTTTT
TRBJ1-1	TRBV18	-	-	CASSPGGMNTEAFF	TGTGCCAGCTCACCAGGAGGGATGAACACTGAAGCTTTCTTT
TRBJ2-3	TRBV4-2	TRBD1	-	CASSQDPPGGPQDTQYF	TGTGCCAGCAGCCAAGATCCCCCAGGGGGCCCCCAAGATACGCAGTATTTT
TRBJ2-7	TRBV11-2	TRBD2	once	CASRSSPGLAQYF	TGTGCCAGCAGATCATCACCGGGACTAGCCCAGTACTTC
TRBJ1-3	TRBV30	-	few	CAWSTGLHSGNTIYF	TGTGCCTGGAGTACGGGACTCCACTCTGGAAACACCATATATTTT
TRBJ1-3	TRBV28	-	few	CASSFTGNTIYF	TGTGCCAGCAGTTTTACTGGAAACACCATATATTTT
TRBJ2-5	TRBV7-9	-	-	CASSLSAYETQYF	TGTGCCAGCAGCTTATCTGCGTACGAGACCCAGTACTTC
TRBJ2-2	TRBV6-6	TRBD2	once	CASTPGGTGYGELFF	TGTGCCAGCACGCCGGGGGGGACGGGATACGGGGAGCTGTTTTTT
TRBJ2-7	TRBV19	-	once	CASRRGPEDYEQYF	TGTGCCAGTAGGAGAGGGCCTGAGGACTACGAGCAGTACTTC
TRBJ1-2	TRBV5-8	-	-	CASSLVGAGYTF	TGTGCCAGCAGCTTGGTAGGGGCTGGCTACACCTTC
TRBJ2-3	TRBV15	TRBD2	-	CATSRLAGGSTDTQYF	TGTGCCACCAGCAGACTAGCGGGGGGGAGCACAGATACGCAGTATTTT
TRBJ1-1	TRBV6-6	-	-	CASSKGGNTEAFF	TGTGCCAGCAGTAAAGGGGGTAACACTGAAGCTTTCTTT
TRBJ1-1	TRBV10-2	-	few	CASSEQIMNTEAFF	TGCGCCAGCAGTGAGCAGATTATGAACACTGAAGCTTTCTTT
TRBJ2-5	TRBV5-8	TRBD1	-	CASSLRQGTAQETQYF	TGTGCCAGCAGCTTGAGACAGGGCACGGCCCAAGAGACCCAGTACTTC
TRBJ2-3	TRBV7-9	TRBD2	once	CASSPPPSGGAVSDTQYF	TGTGCCAGCAGTCCACCCCCTAGCGGGGGGGCCGTCTCAGATACGCAGTATTTT
TRBJ2-1	TRBV9	TRBD2	-	CASSVYGLAGGNEQFF	TGTGCCAGCAGCGTCTATGGACTAGCGGGAGGAAATGAGCAGTTCTTC
TRBJ2-1	TRBV24-1	TRBD2	-	CATRTGAGIGNEQFF	TGTGCCACCCGCACAGGAGCGGGAATTGGCAATGAGCAGTTCTTC
TRBJ1-2	TRBV4-2	TRBD1	few	CASSRGQSYGYTF	TGTGCCAGCAGCCGGGGACAGTCATATGGCTACACCTTC
TRBJ1-1	TRBV7-9	-	-	CASSQSGPEGFF	TGTGCCAGCAGCCAATCCGGGCCCGAGGGTTTCTTT
TRBJ2-3	TRBV4-1	TRBD1	once	CASSQFRDSSTDTQYF	TGCGCCAGCAGCCAATTTCGGGACAGTAGCACAGATACGCAGTATTTT
TRBJ1-1	TRBV14	-	-	CASSFTENTEAFF	TGTGCCAGCAGCTTTACAGAGAACACTGAAGCTTTCTTT
TRBJ1-2	TRBV4-2	-	-	CASSQGQAPNYGYTF	TGTGCCAGCAGCCAAGGACAGGCCCCTAACTATGGCTACACCTTC
TRBJ1-6	TRBV9	-	-	CASSVDSNSPLHF	TGTGCCAGCAGCGTAGATAGCAATTCACCCCTCCACTTT
TRBJ1-2	TRBV28	TRBD1	-	CATSTGAGYGYTF	TGTGCCACCTCGACAGGGGCCGGGTATGGCTACACCTTC
TRBJ1-1	TRBV29-1	TRBD1	-	CSSPGQGGTEAFF	TGCAGCTCTCCGGGACAGGGGGGAACTGAAGCTTTCTTT
TRBJ1-4	TRBV5-5	TRBD1	-	CASSSTGWGTNEKLFF	TGTGCCAGCAGCTCGACAGGGTGGGGAACTAATGAAAAACTGTTTTTT
TRBJ2-5	TRBV19	-	-	CASSIDLSQETQYF	TGTGCCAGTAGTATAGACCTGAGTCAAGAGACCCAGTACTTC
TRBJ2-3	TRBV11-2	TRBD1	-	CASSSYRGPDTQYF	TGTGCCAGCAGCTCCTACAGGGGGCCAGATACGCAGTATTTT
TRBJ2-7	TRBV7-2	TRBD2	-	CASSLSSGREWEQYF	TGTGCCAGCAGCTTAAGTAGCGGGAGGGAATGGGAGCAGTACTTC
TRBJ1-2	TRBV7-9	-	few	CASSPRQSSNYGYTF	TGTGCCAGCAGCCCAAGACAGTCTTCTAACTATGGCTACACCTTC
TRBJ2-2	TRBV29-1	-	-	CSAQSGYGGELFF	TGCAGCGCTCAAAGCGGTTACGGCGGGGAGCTGTTTTTT
TRBJ2-7	TRBV5-6	TRBD2	-	CASSLLAGGEYEQYF	TGTGCCAGCAGCCTCCTAGCGGGAGGTGAGTACGAGCAGTACTTC
TRBJ1-1	TRBV6-5	-	-	CASSYFAGTEAFF	TGTGCCAGCAGTTACTTCGCCGGCACTGAAGCTTTCTTT
TRBJ2-2	TRBV19	TRBD2	-	CASSPTSGVHTGELFF	TGTGCCAGTAGTCCTACTAGCGGTGTACACACCGGGGAGCTGTTTTTT
TRBJ2-3	TRBV4-3	TRBD2	-	CASSQDRYASGTTSTDTQYF	TGCGCCAGCAGCCAAGATAGGTATGCTAGCGGAACCACCTCCACAGATACGCAGTATTTT
TRBJ2-3	TRBV5-1	TRBD2	-	CASGERGATDTQYF	TGCGCCAGCGGAGAGCGGGGGGCCACAGATACGCAGTATTTT
TRBJ2-1	TRBV5-1	TRBD2	-	CASSTTTSGSSNEQFF	TGCGCCAGCAGCACGACGACTAGCGGGAGTTCAAATGAGCAGTTCTTC
TRBJ1-2	TRBV28	-	-	CASSLGGGVYGYTF	TGTGCCAGCAGTTTAGGAGGGGGGGTCTATGGCTACACCTTC
TRBJ2-5	TRBV7-8	-	-	CASSLDLPFSWLGAETQYF	TGTGCCAGCAGCTTAGATCTCCCCTTCTCGTGGCTGGGGGCAGAGACCCAGTACTTC
TRBJ2-3	TRBV4-3	TRBD1	-	CASSRGTGDGKHQDTQYF	TGCGCCAGCAGCCGGGGGACAGGGGACGGGAAACACCAAGATACGCAGTATTTT
TRBJ1-1	TRBV5-5	-	once	CASSQGQNTEAFF	TGTGCCAGCAGCCAAGGACAGAACACTGAAGCTTTCTTT
TRBJ2-5	TRBV14	-	-	CASSHGLETQYF	TGTGCCAGCAGCCACGGTTTAGAGACCCAGTACTTC
TRBJ2-1	TRBV6-4	-	once	CASSDSDNNEQFF	TGTGCCAGCAGTGACTCGGACAACAATGAGCAGTTCTTC
TRBJ2-7	TRBV14	-	-	CASSPGREQYF	TGTGCCAGCAGCCCTGGGAGGGAGCAGTACTTC
TRBJ2-1	TRBV9	-	-	CASSAPPGNNEQFF	TGTGCCAGCAGCGCCCCCCCGGGAAACAATGAGCAGTTCTTC
TRBJ2-5	TRBV7-2	TRBD2	-	CASSWGLAGVIGETQYF	TGTGCCAGCAGCTGGGGACTAGCGGGAGTGATAGGGGAGACCCAGTACTTC